The 28 T cell receptor beta chains in this list originate from one sample, sequenced in a study of blood T cells in healthy people across ages (dated by TCRdb to between 2014 and 2017). Libraries were made using 5' RACE. The data were produced on an Illumina HiSeq 2500. A second roughly 7 to 12 cycle PCR used a sample-barcoded 5' primer and a J-beta primer mix. TCRdb redid the processing of the public reads, applying fastp at Q25 and MiXCR, and retained in-frame beta chains. One record per CDR3 amino acid sequence lists the most common genes and DNA. For this sample the table gives about 1.4 million distinct CDR3 sequences, of which roughly 60% were detected only once. The ten largest clonotypes hold 6.5% to 8.5% of the sample. The sequenced material came from blood. The source is a man between 18 and 35 years old in good health.

The V call is TRBV7-9, the J call TRBJ2-1; D might be TRBD2 (6 bases). The germline V gene has CDR1 SEHNR and CDR2 FQNEAQ (reference sequence). V gave up 11 bases and J gave up 4 bases, with 18 bases separating them. This CDR3 contains 14 residues. The CDR3 nucleotides are TGTGCCGACTGGGCCCCGGGGGAGTACAATGAGCAGTTCTTC. This translates into CADWAPGEYNEQFF.

The chain has TRBV6-6 and TRBJ2-3; D might be TRBD1 (6 bases). The V gene lost 5 bases and the J gene lost 0 bases, with 15 bases spanning the gap. CDR1 MNHNY and CDR2 SVGAGI come from the germline V gene (reference sequence). This CDR3 has 16 amino acids. DNA of the CDR3: TGTGCCAGCAGTCCCCTAAGGGGGTCTAGCACAGATACGCAGTATTTT. Translating gives CASSPLRGSSTDTQYF.

The chain carries TRBV4-2 and TRBJ2-5; 13 bases agree with TRBD2. V lost 2 bases and J lost 2; bases outside the gene matches: 8. The CDR3 length is 18 residues. The germline V gene has CDR1 LGHNA and CDR2 YNFKEQ. The CDR3 nucleotides are TGTGCCAGCAGCCAACAAGGACTAGCGGGGGAGAGGCAAGAGACCCAGTACTTC. This sequence encodes CASSQQGLAGERQETQYF.

The chain recombines TRBV5-1 with TRBJ2-5; the match to TRBD2 covers 11 bases. The J call may be wrong; the DNA end is better matched by TRBJ2-7. CDR3 size: 15 residues. The germline V gene encodes CDR1 SGHRS and CDR2 YFSETQ. DNA of the CDR3: TGCGCCAGCAGAAATCCACCGGGACTAGCGGACGAGCAGTACTTC. This encodes CASRNPPGLADEQYF.

This clonotype was picked up a small number of times. The chain is built from TRBV29-1 and TRBJ2-3; 7 bases align to TRBD2. Germline CDR1 is SQVTM and CDR2 is ANQGSEA. This CDR3 region has 14 residues. V lost 4 bases, J lost 4 bases, and 8 bases stayed unmatched. The CDR3 here is CSVGGGSDSDTQYF. CDR3 coding DNA: TGCAGCGTTGGGGGCGGGAGTGACTCAGATACGCAGTATTTT.

V usage is TRBV11-2 and J usage is TRBJ2-5, with D possibly being TRBD1 (6 bases). Germline CDR1 is SGHAT and CDR2 is FQNNGV. V was clipped by 2 bases and J by 5 bases, with 15 bases between them. The CDR3 length is 15 residues. The CDR3 bases are TGTGCCAGCAGCTTACCGACAGGTGGCGGGGAGACCCAGTACTTC. This codes for CASSLPTGGGETQYF.

There are a few counts of this clonotype. The V and J genes are TRBV5-6 and TRBJ2-5; D is unresolved. The CDR3 has 14 residues. V lost 1 base to trimming and J lost 3 bases, with 10 bases between them. The germline gives CDR1 SGHDT, CDR2 YYEEEE. CDR3 region: CASSLLTRKETQYF. As DNA, the CDR3 is TGTGCCAGCAGCTTGCTGACACGAAAAGAGACCCAGTACTTC.

The table lists this clonotype with a count of one. This chain connects TRBV25-1 to TRBJ2-3; D uncertain. The CDR3 totals 14 residues. The V gene lost 0 bases and the J gene lost 1 base, with 5 bases spanning the gap. Germline CDR1 is MGHDK and CDR2 is SYGVNS. This CDR3 is CASSEYSGTDTQYF. The CDR3 DNA sequence: TGTGCCAGCAGTGAATATTCGGGCACAGATACGCAGTATTTT.

This chain links TRBV14 with TRBJ1-1; D is unresolved. V gave up 0 bases and J gave up 4 bases, with 6 bases separating them. CDR1 and CDR2 (germline): SGHDN, FVKESK. The CDR3 loop spans 13 amino acids. The CDR3 reads CASSQEWVTEAFF. CDR3 coding DNA: TGTGCCAGCAGCCAAGAATGGGTCACTGAAGCTTTCTTT.

This chain connects TRBV20-1 to TRBJ1-1; D uncertain. The V end lost 2 bases, the J end lost 0 bases, and 13 bases lay between the germline ends. Germline-derived CDR1 and CDR2 are DFQATT and SNEGSKA (reference sequence). The CDR3 totals 15 residues. CDR3 protein: CSARLGSLMNTEAFF. For the CDR3, the DNA is TGCAGTGCTAGACTCGGGAGCCTTATGAACACTGAAGCTTTCTTT.

The rearrangement links TRBV5-8 to TRBJ2-7, with a tentative D call TRBD1 (5 bases). The length of the CDR3 is 10 residues. The V end lost 7 bases, the J end lost 5 bases, and 7 bases lay between the germline ends. Germline-derived CDR1 and CDR2 are SGHTS and YDEGEE. The CDR3 DNA sequence: TGTGCCAGCGCAGGGAACGAGCAGTACTTC. Protein sequence: CASAGNEQYF.

The rearrangement uses TRBV20-1 and TRBJ1-4; 7 bases are a match to TRBD1. The germline V gene encodes CDR1 DFQATT and CDR2 SNEGSKA (reference sequence). The CDR3 loop spans 16 amino acids. The trim removed 6 bases at V and 2 bases at J, leaving 12 bases unmatched. The CDR3 reads CSASLQPGQTNEKLFF. In DNA, the CDR3 is TGCAGTGCAAGTCTCCAACCGGGACAGACTAATGAAAAACTGTTTTTT.

The J gene is TRBJ2-3, the V gene TRBV28; 10 bases are a match to TRBD2. From germline, CDR1 is MDHEN and CDR2 SYDVKM. J lost 1 base, V lost 4 bases, and 8 bases had no gene match. The CDR3 runs to 17 residues. The CDR3 DNA sequence: TGTGCCAGCAGTTCCCCACCCGGGACTAGCGGCACAGATACGCAGTATTTT. It yields the protein CASSSPPGTSGTDTQYF.

A few counts support this clonotype. The V call is TRBV12-3 or TRBV12-4, the J call TRBJ2-1; the D gene is possibly TRBD1 (6 bases). The V and J ends lost 7 bases and 3 bases respectively, with 10 bases between them. The CDR3 totals 13 residues. CDR3 region: CASIGGNYNEQFF. For the CDR3, the DNA is TGTGCCAGCATAGGGGGTAACTACAATGAGCAGTTCTTC.

This chain uses TRBV11-2 with TRBJ2-1, with 10 positions matching TRBD2. The CDR3 is 16 amino acids. Germline values: CDR1 SGHAT, CDR2 FQNNGV. With 3 bases clipped from V and 4 bases from J, the junction kept 6 bases outside the gene matches. Written as DNA, the CDR3 is TGTGCCAGCAGCTTCCCAACTAGCGGGACTTACAATGAGCAGTTCTTC. Protein sequence: CASSFPTSGTYNEQFF.

CDR3 in amino acids: CASSLEMGAQYF. Here the CDR3 DNA reads TGTGCCAGCAGCCTGGAGATGGGGGCGCAGTATTTT. This chain connects TRBV5-5 to TRBJ2-3; D could derive from TRBD1 or TRBD2 (5 bases each). CDR3 length: 12 amino acids. Trimming cost V 4 bases and J 10 bases, with 13 bases left between them. Germline lookup yields CDR1 SGHKS and CDR2 YYEKEE (reference sequence).

The J gene is TRBJ1-2, the V gene TRBV7-9; no clear D. This CDR3 is built from 13 residues. Germline assignment: CDR1 SEHNR and CDR2 FQNEAQ (reference sequence). V was cut by 4 bases and J by 8 bases, with 14 bases left in between. CDR3 protein: CASSSFSEEGYTF. The CDR3 bases are TGTGCCAGCAGCTCGTTCTCCGAGGAGGGCTACACCTTC.

V gene TRBV29-1 combines with J gene TRBJ2-7, with a weak D call TRBD1 (6 bases). This CDR3 spans 13 amino acids. Germline CDR1 SQVTM, CDR2 ANQGSEA. Between the trimmed V and J ends, which lost 7 bases and 0 bases, there was a span of 13 bases. The CDR3 is CSANTDSSYEQYF. The DNA of the CDR3 is TGCAGCGCGAACACGGACAGCTCCTACGAGCAGTACTTC.

The chain employs TRBV20-1 and TRBJ2-4; perhaps D is TRBD1 or TRBD2 (5 bases each). The DNA end is more similar to TRBJ2-7, so the J call may be wrong. The CDR3 is 14 residues long. Per the germline V gene, CDR1 is DFQATT and CDR2 is SNEGSKA (reference sequence). CDR3: CSADRTIDRGEQYF. In DNA form, the CDR3 reads TGCAGTGCCGACCGGACAATAGATCGGGGCGAGCAGTACTTC.

This clonotype was seen more than once but under ten times. The chain employs TRBV25-1 and TRBJ2-5; no clear D gene. Trimming removed 5 bases from V and 2 bases from J, with 12 bases in between. This CDR3 has 14 residues. The V gene's germline CDR1 is MGHDK and CDR2 SYGVNS. As DNA, the CDR3 is TGTGCCAGCAGTCTGACAACCCTGCAAGAGACCCAGTACTTC. This translates into CASSLTTLQETQYF.

This chain joins TRBV25-1 and TRBJ2-3; D remains ambiguous. This CDR3 spans 15 amino acids. Trimming cost V 7 bases and J 0 bases, with 14 bases left between them. Germline CDR1 is MGHDK and CDR2 is SYGVNS. DNA for the CDR3: TGTGCCAGCACCCCAAGGGCAGTCAGCACAGATACGCAGTATTTT. It yields the protein CASTPRAVSTDTQYF.

This clonotype was counted a single time. CDR3 nucleotide sequence: TGCGCCAGCAGCCTAAATCTACAGGGCCTCTACAATGAGCAGTTCTTC. Protein: CASSLNLQGLYNEQFF. V is TRBV4-3 and J is TRBJ2-1; a possible D gene is TRBD1 (6 bases). The CDR3 spans 16 residues. Germline values: CDR1 LGHNA, CDR2 YSLEER. V was shortened by 4 bases and J by 3 bases, with 16 bases between the two germline ends.

V is TRBV4-1 and J is TRBJ1-1; no reliable D call. The germline V and J ends were trimmed by 0 bases and 7 bases, with 6 bases remaining between them. CDR3 length equals 12 residues. Germline-derived CDR1 and CDR2 are MGHRA and YSYEKL. CDR3 residues: CASSQESGEAFF. In DNA form, the CDR3 reads TGCGCCAGCAGCCAAGAATCTGGTGAAGCTTTCTTT.

Worth noting for this clonotype: A much bigger clone sits one base away, suggesting this may be a read error. This rearrangement joins TRBV7-2 to TRBJ2-2; perhaps TRBD1 as D (6 bases). This CDR3 contains 14 residues. Germline assignment: CDR1 SGHTA and CDR2 FQGNSA. The V and J ends lost 7 bases and 8 bases respectively, with 17 bases between them. This chain's CDR3 is CASNKSVGTGELFF. For the CDR3, the DNA is TGTGCCAGCAACAAGTCGGTCGGGACAGGGGAGCTGTTTTTT.

The chain is built from TRBV4-2 and TRBJ2-1, with no clear D. V lost 2 bases and J lost 14, with 10 bases in between. Germline V gives CDR1 LGHNA, CDR2 YNFKEQ. The CDR3 loop spans 11 amino acids. The CDR3 DNA reads TGTGCCAGCAGCCAATCCGCCGGCAAGTTCTTC. Its protein product is CASSQSAGKFF.

The chain links TRBV6-2 or TRBV6-3 to TRBJ2-5; the D is unclear. Germline V gene sequence: CDR1 MNHEY, CDR2 SVGEGT. The V end lost 4 bases, the J end lost 7 bases, and 10 bases lay between the germline ends. CDR3 length equals 12 residues. CDR3 sequence: CASSSIPATQYF. For the CDR3, the DNA is TGTGCCAGCAGTTCAATTCCCGCGACCCAGTACTTC.

The chain combines TRBV11-2 with TRBJ2-4; D may be TRBD2 (6 bases). The CDR3 loop spans 14 amino acids. Germline CDR1 is SGHAT and CDR2 is FQNNGV. The V and J ends lost 5 bases and 13 bases respectively, with 21 bases between them. CDR3 sequence reads: CASSEGLIPYAQYF. CDR3 sequence (DNA): TGTGCCAGCAGCGAGGGACTCATCCCCTACGCGCAGTACTTC. Full variable domain (remainder filled in from reference TRBV11-2 and TRBJ2-4): EAGVAQSPRYKIIEKRQSVAFWCNPISGHATLYWYQQILGQGPKLLIQFQNNGVVDDSQLPKDRFSAERLKGVDSTLKIQPAKLEDSAVYLCASSEGLIPYAQYFGAGTRLSVL.

As concerns this clonotype: One end of the junction does not line up with germline, which may come from a read error. The V gene is TRBV20-1, the J gene TRBJ1-2; the D is unclear. The CDR3 runs to 13 residues. CDR1 is DFQATT, CDR2 SNEGSKA, per germline (reference sequence). The CDR3 DNA sequence: TGCAGTGCCAGAGCTTCCAGGCCACCTCTTCTCACCTTC. It yields the protein CSARASRPPLLTF.